This T cell receptor (beta chain) was sequenced for a study of blood T cells in healthy people across ages. Study outcomes and limitations: Changes seen in expanded clonotypes were possibly confounded by donor CMV status left unknown. From one million sequenced T cells, diversity estimates were lower bounds.

Sample-barcoded 5' priming and a J-beta primer mix drove a second PCR of 7 to 11 cycles. Each TCR beta cDNA got a 12-nucleotide random molecular identifier. MiXCR, applied by TCRdb to the 5' RACE reads, yields one record per CDR3 protein. The repertoire holds fewer than 1,000,000 distinct CDR3 sequences, about half seen once, with 15% to 20% in the top ten. CDR3 length equals 14 residues. V shed 5 bases and J shed 0 bases, with 8 bases lying between them. CDR1 SGHTA and CDR2 FQGNSA come from the germline V gene. Ranging in age from roughly 6 to 100, the donors were healthy Caucasian individuals from Russia. Comment on this clonotype: The antigen is unknown.

Sequenced sample: blood. The chain combines TRBV7-2 with TRBJ1-3; unclear D gene. The receptor was isolated from a man older than 75 in good health. The CDR3 DNA reads TGTGCCAGCAGCCCGCAGTCCTCTGGAAACACCATATATTTT. It yields the protein CASSPQSSGNTIYF.